The 23 T cell receptor beta chains given below trace back to one sample, sequenced in a study of blood T cell repertoires in COVID-19. Data came from immunoSEQ multiplex PCR; TCRdb stores just in-frame clones and leaves some out. The sample consists of 360,000 or so clones, over 85% of them appearing once. Sequenced input: PBMCs or T cells enriched from blood (not recorded which). Every receptor here comes from a woman younger than 45 who had recovered from COVID-19.

CDR3: CASSFKGQGGKLFF. The CDR3 nucleotides read TGTGCCAGCAGCTTCAAAGGACAGGGAGGAAAACTGTTTTTT. This chain links TRBV7-2 with TRBJ1-4, with 8 bases that match TRBD1. The CDR3 loop spans 14 amino acids. V was clipped by 3 bases and J by 10 bases; unmatched bases: 7. The germline V gene has CDR1 SGHTA and CDR2 FQGNSA. Together with reference TRBV7-2 and TRBJ1-4, the CDR3 gives the full variable domain: GAGVSQSPSNKVTEKGKDVELRCDPISGHTALYWYRQSLGQGLEFLIYFQGNSAPDKSGLPSDRFSAERTGGSVSTLTIQRTQQEDSAVYLCASSFKGQGGKLFFGSGTQLSVL.

The V and J genes are TRBV11-3 and TRBJ2-2; D is unclear. This CDR3 spans 14 amino acids. Trimming took off 4 bases at V and 4 bases at J, with 10 bases between the two ends. CDR1 and CDR2 (germline): SGHNT, YENEEA. CDR3 DNA: TGTGCCAGCAGCTCCTACCCCTTCACCGGGGAGCTGTTTTTT. Translating it yields CASSSYPFTGELFF.

The chain couples TRBV18 to TRBJ1-4; D is possibly TRBD1 (5 bases). Germline V gene sequence: CDR1 KGHSH, CDR2 LQKENI. The V end lost 0 bases, the J end lost 6 bases, and 14 bases lay between the germline ends. The CDR3 spans 16 residues. CDR3 sequence reads: CASSPPGQGAHEKLFF. As DNA, the CDR3 is TGTGCCAGCTCACCACCAGGGCAGGGTGCGCATGAAAAACTGTTTTTT.

CDR3 DNA: TGTGCCAGCCACGCGTTGGTCACTGAAGCTTTCTTT. Its protein product is CASHALVTEAFF. The J gene is TRBJ1-1, the V gene TRBV18; D is ambiguous. Germline V lookup: CDR1 KGHSH, CDR2 LQKENI. V lost 8 bases and J 4 bases, leaving 11 bases between the germline ends. This CDR3 contains 12 residues.

J is TRBJ1-6 and V is TRBV5-1, with no clear D. The CDR3 consists of 13 residues. Between the trimmed V and J ends, which lost 4 bases and 8 bases, there was a span of 10 bases. In germline, CDR1 is SGHRS, CDR2 YFSETQ. The CDR3 region has the DNA TGCGCCAGCAGCCCCGTGCGGGATTCACCCCTCCACTTT. Protein sequence: CASSPVRDSPLHF.

This clone has only one observation. The chain carries TRBV7-2 and TRBJ1-4; 9 bases match TRBD1. Trimming took 5 bases from V and 3 from J; bases not matched to a gene: 4. This CDR3 has 15 amino acids. Germline-derived CDR1 and CDR2 are SGHTA and FQGNSA. The CDR3: CASSPRTGANEKLFF. Here the CDR3 DNA reads TGTGCCAGCAGCCCCCGGACAGGGGCTAATGAAAAACTGTTTTTT.

The J gene is TRBJ2-4, the V gene TRBV19; perhaps TRBD1 as D (6 bases). The CDR3 is 13 amino acids. The germline CDR1 and CDR2 sequences are LNHDA and SQIVND (reference sequence). V was trimmed by 3 bases and J by 6 bases, leaving 9 bases between them. As DNA, the CDR3 is TGTGCCAGTAGTATTGAACAGGGAAACATTCAGTACTTC. It codes for CASSIEQGNIQYF.

The genes are TRBV5-1 and TRBJ2-7; the match to TRBD2 covers 9 bases. This CDR3 is 15 amino acids long. Trimming at V came to 3 bases and at J to 2 bases, leaving 6 bases not matched to a gene. Germline CDR1 SGHRS, CDR2 YFSETQ. CDR3 region: CASSSKAGGTYEQYF. The CDR3, as DNA: TGCGCCAGCAGCTCGAAGGCGGGGGGGACCTACGAGCAGTACTTC.

This chain links TRBV29-1 with TRBJ1-1, with 9 bases aligning to TRBD1. The CDR3 spans 13 residues. Germline CDR1 reads SQVTM; CDR2 reads ANQGSEA. The V and J ends lost 6 bases and 0 bases, in that order; junction bases with no gene match: 2. The CDR3 nucleotides are TGCAGCGTGGGACAGGGACTGAACACTGAAGCTTTCTTT. This gives the protein CSVGQGLNTEAFF.

The CDR3 here is CASSLAPTSGSTEQYF. DNA of the CDR3: TGTGCCAGCAGCTTAGCCCCGACTAGCGGGAGCACCGAGCAGTACTTC. J is TRBJ2-7 and V is TRBV7-3, with 12 bases that match TRBD2. Germline assignment: CDR1 SGHTA and CDR2 FQGTGA. Trimming removed 2 bases from V and 6 bases from J; junction bases left unmatched: 8. The CDR3 is 16 amino acids.

This clone is a singleton in its sample. CDR3 DNA sequence: TGTGCCAGCAGCTCCAGGGGGCGCCCCTACAATGAGCAGTTCTTC. It translates to CASSSRGRPYNEQFF. V is TRBV9 and J is TRBJ2-1, with TRBD1 matching over 8 bases. Trimming removed 4 bases from V and 2 bases from J; junction bases left unmatched: 5. The CDR3 spans 15 residues. In germline, CDR1 is SGDLS, CDR2 YYNGEE.

The chain carries TRBV18 and TRBJ2-2, with a weak D call TRBD2 (5 bases). Trimming removed 4 bases from V and 0 bases from J, with 15 bases in between. The CDR3 is 17 residues long. CDR1 is KGHSH and CDR2 is LQKENI in the germline V gene. CDR3 sequence reads: CASSLSASHANTGELFF. CDR3 bases: TGTGCCAGCTCACTGTCGGCTAGCCACGCGAACACCGGGGAGCTGTTTTTT. The full variable domain, in which reference TRBV18 and TRBJ2-2 provide the parts outside the CDR3, is NAGVMQNPRHLVRRRGQEARLRCSPMKGHSHVYWYRQLPEEGLKFMVYLQKENIIDESGMPKERFSAEFPKEGPSILRIQQVVRGDSAAYFCASSLSASHANTGELFFGEGSRLTVL.

The chain joins TRBV5-1 to TRBJ2-2, with D maybe TRBD2 (6 bases). V lost 3 bases and J lost 0, with 12 bases in between. This CDR3 has 16 residues. Germline lookup yields CDR1 SGHRS and CDR2 YFSETQ. The CDR3 DNA reads as TGCGCCAGCAGCTCGGGAGCCGGCGCGAACACCGGGGAGCTGTTTTTT. Translating gives CASSSGAGANTGELFF.

This rearrangement joins TRBV5-6 to TRBJ1-5; a possible D gene is TRBD1 (6 bases). Per the germline V gene, CDR1 is SGHDT and CDR2 is YYEEEE. The CDR3 loop spans 18 amino acids. Trimming took off 5 bases at V and 5 bases at J, with 26 bases between the two ends. DNA for the CDR3: TGTGCCAGCAGGGGACGAAGGACAGTCAATACCTCATATCAGCCCCAGCATTTT. Its translation: CASRGRRTVNTSYQPQHF.

This clone was detected a few times. The V and J genes are TRBV18 and TRBJ1-2, with D perhaps matching TRBD1 (6 bases). The germline V and J ends were trimmed by 3 bases and 7 bases, with 18 bases remaining between them. The germline V gene encodes CDR1 KGHSH and CDR2 LQKENI. The CDR3 contains 15 residues. The CDR3 region has the DNA TGTGCCAGCTCACCGATCGAACAGGGCGCAGGTGGCTACACCTTC. The encoded protein is CASSPIEQGAGGYTF.

This clone was recorded only once. The chain employs TRBV11-2 and TRBJ2-7; TRBD1 matches 7 bases. The length of the CDR3 is 14 residues. V lost 5 bases, J lost 4 bases, and 8 bases stayed unmatched. Germline CDR1 and CDR2: SGHAT and FQNNGV. The CDR3 DNA reads as TGTGCCAGCAGCAGACAGGGCTTTTTTTACGAGCAGTACTTC. Its protein is CASSRQGFFYEQYF.

The chain carries TRBV27 and TRBJ1-5; 8 bases line up with TRBD1. The germline V gene has CDR1 MNHEY and CDR2 SMNVEV (reference sequence). After removal of 6 bases from V and 2 bases from J, the junction contained 9 bases not matched to a gene. This CDR3 has 16 residues. CDR3 nucleotide sequence: TGTGCCAGCAGACCACGAGGACAGGGTGGCAATCAGCCCCAGCATTTT. Protein sequence: CASRPRGQGGNQPQHF.

The chain recombines TRBV6-5 with TRBJ1-4, with a possible D match to TRBD1 (5 bases). Germline V lookup: CDR1 MNHEY, CDR2 SVGAGI. This CDR3 comprises 15 residues. Trimming stripped 7 bases from V and 5 bases from J, with 17 bases between. The CDR3 loop is CASTLDGGGNEKLFF. In DNA, the CDR3 is TGTGCCAGCACCCTGGACGGGGGAGGGAATGAAAAACTGTTTTTT.

The rearrangement links TRBV30 to TRBJ2-5, with D perhaps matching TRBD1 (7 bases). There are 14 residues in the CDR3. In germline, CDR1 is GTSNPN, CDR2 SVGIG (reference sequence). The ends were cut back, 4 bases at V and 1 base at J, with 13 bases in the middle. The CDR3 DNA reads as TGTGCCTGGAAAGGAGGGACAGCCCAAGAGACCCAGTACTTC. It is translated as CAWKGGTAQETQYF.

J is TRBJ2-1 and V is TRBV12-3 or TRBV12-4; perhaps TRBD1 as D (6 bases). V gave up 5 bases and J gave up 7 bases, with 12 bases separating them. The CDR3 is made up of 13 amino acids. The DNA for the CDR3 is TGTGCCAGCAGTCCACAGGGCGGGAATGAGCAGTTCTTC. As protein: CASSPQGGNEQFF.

In the case of this clone: The same CDR3 can be traced to other DNA sequences in this sample. The V gene is TRBV7-9, the J gene TRBJ1-2, with D tentatively TRBD1 (5 bases). Germline CDR1 reads SEHNR; CDR2 reads FQNEAQ (reference sequence). V gave up 1 base and J gave up 6 bases, with 12 bases separating them. This CDR3 has 14 residues. Here the CDR3 reads CASSLGGGRDGYTF. The CDR3 DNA is TGTGCCAGCAGCTTAGGCGGGGGACGCGATGGCTACACCTTC.

This chain links TRBV7-2 with TRBJ2-3, with TRBD2 as a possible D gene (7 bases). Per germline, CDR1 SGHTA and CDR2 FQGNSA. V dropped 5 bases and J dropped 4 bases, with 16 bases sitting between them. This CDR3 comprises 15 residues. CDR3: CASSQDRGAADTQYF. CDR3 sequence (DNA): TGTGCCAGCAGCCAGGACCGGGGGGCCGCAGATACGCAGTATTTT.

V usage is TRBV11-2 and J usage is TRBJ2-7; 11 positions agree with TRBD2. Germline trimming cut 1 base from V and 0 bases from J; bases unmatched to any gene: 5. The CDR3 consists of 17 residues. Germline V lookup: CDR1 SGHAT, CDR2 FQNNGV. CDR3 sequence reads: CASSLGPLAGGSYEQYF. The CDR3 bases are TGTGCCAGCAGCTTAGGACCCCTAGCGGGAGGCTCCTACGAGCAGTACTTC.